This T cell receptor beta chain derives from a study of T cells in Graves' hyperthyroidism and ophthalmopathy. Study at large: At the time of initial diagnosis and before any treatment, peripheral blood was collected.

The germline V gene has CDR1 LNHNV and CDR2 YYDKDF (reference sequence). The CDR3 extends over 17 amino acids. V lost 0 bases and J 0 bases, leaving 11 bases between the germline ends. This clonotype appeared many times. RNA transcripts served as the template for amplifying TCR beta CDR3 regions. First-round RT-PCR targeting the TCR CDR3 was performed with the HTBI primer set. TCRdb re-derived calls from the multiplex PCR reads in MiXCR, one entry per CDR3 protein. This table holds nearly 600,000 distinct CDR3 sequences, approximately 15% found once. Sequencing was carried out using blood. The TCR originated in a woman aged 25-40 years with Graves' hyperthyroidism that later progressed to Graves' ophthalmopathy. The chain employs TRBV15 and TRBJ1-4; D remains unclear. The CDR3 loop reads CATSREMSRATNEKLFF. CDR3 in DNA: TGTGCCACCAGCAGAGAAATGAGCCGAGCAACTAATGAAAAACTGTTTTTT.